These 21 T cell receptor beta chains were sequenced from one sample in a study of blood T cell repertoires in COVID-19. The assay was immunoSEQ multiplex PCR, and TCRdb's table has in-frame clones only and misses some. Of 250,000 to 350,000 clones listed, around 85% were seen once; the top ten hold more than 3.5%. The sample was PBMCs or T cells enriched from blood (not recorded which). Receptors originate from a woman aged 25 to 45 who had recovered from COVID-19.

The chain couples TRBV5-6 to TRBJ1-2; 8 bases align to TRBD1. The V gene's germline CDR1 is SGHDT and CDR2 YYEEEE. The CDR3 is made up of 14 amino acids. The ends lost 3 bases at V and 2 bases at J; junction bases unmatched: 3. CDR3 nucleotides: TGTGCCAGCAGCTACAGGACAGGGAACTATGGCTACACCTTC. Translated, it gives CASSYRTGNYGYTF.

This chain's CDR3 is CASRGLQTHTDTQYF. In DNA, the CDR3 is TGTGCCAGCCGAGGACTACAGACCCACACAGATACGCAGTATTTT. This sequence joins TRBV6-5 and TRBJ2-3; possibly TRBD2 for D (6 bases). V was pared by 8 bases and J by 2 bases, with 17 bases between. Germline V CDR1 and CDR2: MNHEY, SVGAGI. The CDR3 loop spans 15 amino acids.

The chain links TRBV6-6 to TRBJ1-2, with D possibly matching TRBD1 (5 bases). The ends were cut back, 5 bases at V and 5 bases at J, with 24 bases in the middle. The germline gives CDR1 MNHNY, CDR2 SVGAGI (reference sequence). This CDR3 is 17 amino acids long. CDR3 region: CASSRGSARQSSYGYTF. The CDR3 bases are TGTGCCAGCAGTCGGGGTTCGGCTCGACAGTCCTCGTATGGCTACACCTTC.

This clone was picked up one time. The chain joins TRBV6-5 to TRBJ1-4; no clear D gene. This CDR3 is 11 amino acids long. The germline CDR1 and CDR2 sequences are MNHEY and SVGAGI. Trimming took off 6 bases at V and 4 bases at J, with 3 bases between the two ends. The CDR3 sequence is CASSYNEKLFF. In DNA, the CDR3 is TGTGCCAGCAGCTATAATGAAAAACTGTTTTTT.

The chain employs TRBV11-2 and TRBJ2-1; 11 nucleotides line up with TRBD2. Trimming cost V 0 bases and J 0 bases; bases outside gene matches: 10. The CDR3 has 20 residues. Germline V gene data show CDR1 as SGHAT and CDR2 as FQNNGV. CDR3 loop: CASSLDPGLAATSSYNEQFF. The CDR3 bases are TGTGCCAGCAGCTTAGATCCGGGACTAGCGGCTACGAGCTCCTACAATGAGCAGTTCTTC. Filled out from reference TRBV11-2 and TRBJ2-1, the complete variable domain reads EAGVAQSPRYKIIEKRQSVAFWCNPISGHATLYWYQQILGQGPKLLIQFQNNGVVDDSQLPKDRFSAERLKGVDSTLKIQPAKLEDSAVYLCASSLDPGLAATSSYNEQFFGPGTRLTVL.

This clone is a singleton in its sample. The chain couples TRBV27 to TRBJ2-1, with TRBD2 matching over 11 bases. The CDR3 runs 14 residues. V dropped 9 bases and J dropped 4; count of bases not matched to a gene: 5. Germline V gene data show CDR1 as MNHEY and CDR2 as SMNVEV (reference sequence). The CDR3 nucleotides read TGTGCCAGGAAGGGACTAGCGGAGTACAATGAGCAGTTCTTC. This encodes CARKGLAEYNEQFF.

This chain joins TRBV24-1 and TRBJ2-2; tentative D call: TRBD2 (7 bases). This CDR3 contains 17 residues. V lost 5 bases, J lost 1 base, and 16 bases lay in between. The V gene's germline CDR1 is KGHDR and CDR2 SFDVKD. The CDR3: CATSAQGLAGNTGELFF. The CDR3 DNA follows: TGTGCCACCAGTGCCCAGGGGTTAGCGGGGAACACCGGGGAGCTGTTTTTT.

The J gene is TRBJ2-1, the V gene TRBV19, with TRBD2 matching over 7 bases. The CDR3 loop spans 14 amino acids. Per germline, CDR1 LNHDA and CDR2 SQIVND (reference sequence). V was clipped by 6 bases and J by 4 bases; unmatched bases: 6. The CDR3 sequence is CASSSPGGYNEQFF. The DNA of the CDR3 is TGTGCCAGTAGCTCTCCCGGGGGGTACAATGAGCAGTTCTTC.

The V gene is TRBV4-1, the J gene TRBJ2-5, with a possible D match to TRBD1 (5 bases). V was shortened by 1 base and J by 8 bases, with 11 bases between the two germline ends. The germline V gene has CDR1 MGHRA and CDR2 YSYEKL. This CDR3 is 13 amino acids long. CDR3 sequence: CASSQVFRETQYF. CDR3 nucleotides: TGCGCCAGCAGCCAAGTTTTCAGGGAAACCCAGTACTTC.

The rearrangement links TRBV5-1 to TRBJ1-3, with D hard to call. Between the trimmed V and J ends, which lost 0 bases and 7 bases, there was a span of 8 bases. Germline lookup yields CDR1 SGHRS and CDR2 YFSETQ. This CDR3 has 13 residues. CDR3 in DNA: TGCGCCAGCAGCTTGGAGGCGGATAACACCATATATTTT. This codes for CASSLEADNTIYF.

The chain combines TRBV10-3 with TRBJ1-1, with D unresolved. V was shortened by 4 bases and J by 3 bases, with 9 bases between the two germline ends. This CDR3 comprises 13 residues. Germline CDR1 ENHRY, CDR2 SYGVKD. This chain's CDR3 is CAISVGEDTEAFF. The CDR3 bases are TGTGCCATCAGTGTCGGCGAGGACACTGAAGCTTTCTTT.

This chain links TRBV3-1 (or the pseudogene TRBV3-2) with TRBJ1-1; D is perhaps TRBD1 (6 bases). The germline V and J ends were trimmed by 2 bases and 4 bases, with 20 bases remaining between them. Germline V lookup: CDR1 LGHDT, CDR2 YNNKEL (reference sequence). This CDR3 contains 17 residues. The CDR3 nucleotides are TGTGCCAGCAGCCAAAAAGGCGGTCTGGGGGCAGGCACTGAAGCTTTCTTT. Protein sequence: CASSQKGGLGAGTEAFF.

The gene calls are TRBV25-1 and TRBJ2-7; 8 nucleotides match TRBD1. CDR1 and CDR2 from the germline V gene are MGHDK and SYGVNS. V dropped 6 bases and J dropped 3; count of bases not matched to a gene: 4. CDR3 length: 13 amino acids. CDR3 sequence reads: CASRPGGSYEQYF. The CDR3 nucleotides read TGTGCCAGCAGGCCAGGGGGCAGCTACGAGCAGTACTTC.

This clone showed up just once. The chain carries TRBV19 and TRBJ1-2; a weak D match, TRBD1 (6 bases). The germline V gene encodes CDR1 LNHDA and CDR2 SQIVND (reference sequence). V shed 8 bases and J shed 3 bases, with 10 bases lying between them. The CDR3 spans 12 residues. CDR3 nucleotide sequence: TGTGCCAGTCCGGACAGACACTATGGCTACACCTTC. Translation: CASPDRHYGYTF.

The chain is built from TRBV11-2 and TRBJ1-6, with D possibly matching TRBD1 (6 bases). CDR1 and CDR2 (germline): SGHAT, FQNNGV. The length of the CDR3 is 13 residues. V lost 4 bases, J lost 7 bases, and 8 bases lay in between. CDR3 nucleotides: TGTGCCAGCAGCTCCGACAGGAATTCACCCCTCCACTTT. This encodes CASSSDRNSPLHF.

J is TRBJ1-2 and V is TRBV6-5; D unclear. The CDR3 contains 14 residues. V lost 7 bases, J lost 5 bases, and 17 bases lay in between. Germline lookup yields CDR1 MNHEY and CDR2 SVGAGI. CDR3 amino acids: CASNPKGGIYGYTF. The CDR3 DNA reads TGTGCCAGCAACCCCAAGGGAGGGATATATGGCTACACCTTC.

This chain joins TRBV14 and TRBJ2-7, with D possibly being TRBD1 (6 bases). The V and J ends lost 2 bases and 1 base respectively, with 12 bases between them. Germline V lookup: CDR1 SGHDN, CDR2 FVKESK. The CDR3 is 15 amino acids. In DNA form, the CDR3 reads TGTGCCAGCAGCCAATATACAGGGAGTTCCTACGAGCAGTACTTC. Protein sequence: CASSQYTGSSYEQYF.

The chain employs TRBV28 and TRBJ1-1, with D tentatively TRBD1 (5 bases). Trimming took off 3 bases at V and 4 bases at J, with 9 bases between the two ends. There are 13 residues in the CDR3. Germline V gene sequence: CDR1 MDHEN, CDR2 SYDVKM. The CDR3 spells CASSLGGITEAFF. The CDR3 region has the DNA TGTGCCAGCAGTTTGGGGGGGATCACTGAAGCTTTCTTT.

The chain carries TRBV5-6 and TRBJ2-3; 7 bases are a match to TRBD1. Germline assignment: CDR1 SGHDT and CDR2 YYEEEE. The length of the CDR3 is 16 residues. The V segment lost 4 bases and the J segment 3 bases; nucleotides outside the gene matches: 11. CDR3 protein: CASSLYLGQETDTQYF. The DNA for the CDR3 is TGTGCCAGCAGCCTATACTTAGGACAGGAGACAGATACGCAGTATTTT.

This chain uses TRBV6-6 with TRBJ1-5; a weak D match, TRBD1 (6 bases). Germline CDR1 reads MNHNY; CDR2 reads SVGAGI (reference sequence). The V gene lost 0 bases and the J gene lost 7 bases, with 13 bases spanning the gap. This CDR3 is built from 15 residues. The CDR3 sequence: CASSYSEDSSQPQHF. DNA for the CDR3: TGTGCCAGCAGTTACTCAGAGGACAGTTCCCAGCCCCAGCATTTT.

V gene TRBV2 combines with J gene TRBJ2-4; D is perhaps TRBD1 (5 bases). Trimming took 8 bases from V and 0 from J, leaving 14 bases between them. There are 15 residues in the CDR3. Germline CDR1 SNHLY, CDR2 FYNNEI. CDR3 in amino acids: CASSRQSLAKNIQYF. CDR3 sequence (DNA): TGTGCCAGCTCTAGACAGAGCCTAGCCAAAAACATTCAGTACTTC.